This TCR beta chain was retrieved from a study of T cells after yellow fever vaccination. Study results and limitations: Clonotypes shared by both compartments, CD4 and CD8, made up a small share. Contamination by abundant bulk-population clonotypes could be present in FACS-sorted repertoires. Faster peaking, at day 5 versus 15, marked a secondary response that was weaker.

V dropped 1 base and J dropped 8; count of bases not matched to a gene: 10. From germline, CDR1 is SGHTA and CDR2 FQGNSA. CDR3 length: 16 residues. This clonotype was seen ten or more times. The antigen remains unidentified. A process of 5'RACE template switching, which added a universal primer site and UMIs, was used to make TCR cDNA. TCRdb re-analysed the 5' RACE reads in MiXCR, keeping a single row per CDR3 protein. Counted here are under 150,000 distinct CDR3 sequences, 7% to 9% occurring once; the ten biggest clones make up less than 0.95%. Material: CD4+ T cells sorted from PBMCs, obtained 5 days after the yellow fever booster vaccination. V is TRBV7-2 and J is TRBJ2-1, with 8 bases matching TRBD2. This clonotype originated in a man aged 30 to 39 who received the YFV17D yellow fever vaccine. CDR3 in amino acids: CASSLGGSGGPDEQFF. The CDR3 DNA follows: TGTGCCAGCAGCTTAGGGGGTTCGGGAGGGCCAGATGAGCAGTTCTTC.